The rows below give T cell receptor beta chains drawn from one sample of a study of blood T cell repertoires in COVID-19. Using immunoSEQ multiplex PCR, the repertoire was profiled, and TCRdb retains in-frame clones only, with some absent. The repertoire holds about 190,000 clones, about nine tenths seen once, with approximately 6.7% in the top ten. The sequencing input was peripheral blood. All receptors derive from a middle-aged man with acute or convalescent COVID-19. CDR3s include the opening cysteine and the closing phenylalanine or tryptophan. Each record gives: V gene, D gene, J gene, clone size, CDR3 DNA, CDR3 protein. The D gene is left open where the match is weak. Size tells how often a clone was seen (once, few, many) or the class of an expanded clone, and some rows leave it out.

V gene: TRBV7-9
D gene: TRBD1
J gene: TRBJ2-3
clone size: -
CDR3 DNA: TGTGCCAGCAGCTCCCTGGGACAGGGACCGATCACAGATACGCAGTATTTT
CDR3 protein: CASSSLGQGPITDTQYF

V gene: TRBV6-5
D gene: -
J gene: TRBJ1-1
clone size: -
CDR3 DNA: TGTGCCAGCAATCTCGGTCCTTTGAGCACTGAAGCTTTCTTT
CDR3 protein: CASNLGPLSTEAFF

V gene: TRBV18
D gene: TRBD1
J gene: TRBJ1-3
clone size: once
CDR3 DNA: TGTGCCAGCTCACCGGGGACAGGCTCTGGAAACACCATATATTTT
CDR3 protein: CASSPGTGSGNTIYF

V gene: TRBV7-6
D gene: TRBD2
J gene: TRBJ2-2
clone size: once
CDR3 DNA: TGTGCCAGCAGCTTGAGACTAGCGGGGGGAAGGAACACCGGGGAGCTGTTTTTT
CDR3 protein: CASSLRLAGGRNTGELFF

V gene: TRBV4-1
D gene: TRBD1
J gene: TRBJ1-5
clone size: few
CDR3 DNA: TGCGCCAGCAGCCAAGTTACAGGGGATCAGCCCCAGCATTTT
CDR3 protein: CASSQVTGDQPQHF

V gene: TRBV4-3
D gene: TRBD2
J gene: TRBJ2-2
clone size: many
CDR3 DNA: TGCGCCAGCAGCCAAGATCGGCTAGCGGGGGGCTTTAGTTTCGGGGAGCTGTTTTTT
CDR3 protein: CASSQDRLAGGFSFGELFF

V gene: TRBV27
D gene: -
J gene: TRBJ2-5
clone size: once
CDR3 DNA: TGTGCCAGCAGTTTTTCCCGGGGGGCTCAAGAGACCCAGTACTTC
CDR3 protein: CASSFSRGAQETQYF

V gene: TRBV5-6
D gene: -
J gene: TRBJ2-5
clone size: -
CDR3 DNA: TGTGCCAGCAGCTTGGTGGTGGGCACAGGGAGGGGGGCAGGAGAGACCCAGTACTTC
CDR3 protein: CASSLVVGTGRGAGETQYF

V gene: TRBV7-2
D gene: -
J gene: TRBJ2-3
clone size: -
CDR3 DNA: TGTGCCAGCAGCTTAGATAGCAGCACAGATACGCAGTATTTT
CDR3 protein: CASSLDSSTDTQYF

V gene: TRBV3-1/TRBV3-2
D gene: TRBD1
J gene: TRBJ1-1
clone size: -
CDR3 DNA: TGTGCCAGCAGTCCGGGACAGCAACCACCGAACACTGAAGCTTTCTTT
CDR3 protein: CASSPGQQPPNTEAFF